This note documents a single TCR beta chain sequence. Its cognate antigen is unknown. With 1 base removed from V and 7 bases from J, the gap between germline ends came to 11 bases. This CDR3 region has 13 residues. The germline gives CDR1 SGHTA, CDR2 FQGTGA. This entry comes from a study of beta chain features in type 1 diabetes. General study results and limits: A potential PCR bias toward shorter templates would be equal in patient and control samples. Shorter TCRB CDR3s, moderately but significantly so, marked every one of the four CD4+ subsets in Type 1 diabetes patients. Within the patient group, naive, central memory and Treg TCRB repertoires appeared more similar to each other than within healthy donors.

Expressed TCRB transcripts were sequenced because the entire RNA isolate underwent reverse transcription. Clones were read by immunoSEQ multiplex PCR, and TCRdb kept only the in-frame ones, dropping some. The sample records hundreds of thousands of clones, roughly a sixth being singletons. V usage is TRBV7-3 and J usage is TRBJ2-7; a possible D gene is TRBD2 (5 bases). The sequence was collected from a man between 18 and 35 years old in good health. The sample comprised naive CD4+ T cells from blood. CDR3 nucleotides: TGTGCCAGCAGCTTAAGTCAGTCGGGGGAGCAGTACTTC. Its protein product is CASSLSQSGEQYF.